This T cell receptor beta chain was recorded in a study of blood T cell repertoires in COVID-19. Participants reported their clinical history, and cohort assignment relied on those reports. Trimming left V 0 bases short and J 0 bases short, with 7 bases between. The CDR3 covers 14 residues. CDR1 and CDR2 from the germline V gene are SGDLS and YYNGEE. The authors' processing: From reference gene primer amplification, estimates of nucleated cell counts were derived. TCRdb keeps only in-frame clones here, not all; method: immunoSEQ multiplex PCR. Clonal size and the V and J genes are those of that table, whereas D and trimming came from the DNA. The table shows roughly 230,000 clones, with just under 90% occurring only once.

The sequenced sample was PBMCs or T cells enriched from blood (not recorded which). This rearrangement joins TRBV9 to TRBJ2-7; tentatively, D is TRBD2 (5 bases). The source is a woman in her 30s with acute COVID-19. The CDR3 bases are TGTGCCAGCAGCGTAGATAGCGTCTCCTACGAGCAGTACTTC. It translates to CASSVDSVSYEQYF.